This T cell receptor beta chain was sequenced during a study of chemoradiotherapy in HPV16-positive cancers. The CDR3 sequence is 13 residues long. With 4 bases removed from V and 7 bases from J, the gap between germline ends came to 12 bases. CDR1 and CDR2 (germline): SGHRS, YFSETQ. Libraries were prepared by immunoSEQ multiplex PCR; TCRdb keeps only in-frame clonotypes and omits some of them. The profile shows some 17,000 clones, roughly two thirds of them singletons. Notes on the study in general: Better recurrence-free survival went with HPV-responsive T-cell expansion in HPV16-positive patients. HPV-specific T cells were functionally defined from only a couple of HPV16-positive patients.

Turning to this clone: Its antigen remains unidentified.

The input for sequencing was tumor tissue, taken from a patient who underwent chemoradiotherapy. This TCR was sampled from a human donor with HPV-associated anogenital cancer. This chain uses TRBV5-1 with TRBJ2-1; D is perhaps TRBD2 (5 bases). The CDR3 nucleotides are TGCGCCAGCAGCGGCCACGGGGTGAATGAGCAGTTCTTC. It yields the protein CASSGHGVNEQFF.